Sequencing of this T cell receptor (beta chain) was carried out in a study of T cell changes during pregnancy in multiple sclerosis. Some clones are missing from TCRdb's copy, which holds only in-frame ones; the method was immunoSEQ multiplex PCR. This table has 40,000 to 50,000 clones, around 95% appearing once. The germline V gene has CDR1 SGDLS and CDR2 YYNGEE. The CDR3 contains 15 residues. V lost 4 bases, J lost 0 bases, and 11 bases lay in between. The specimen comprised CD8+ T cells from peripheral blood mononuclear cells, sampled after pregnancy. This rearrangement joins TRBV9 to TRBJ2-4; perhaps TRBD2 as D (5 bases). The sequence was obtained from a female donor with multiple sclerosis, enrolled in a pregnancy study. The CDR3 loop reads CASSPDSLAKNIQYF. In DNA form, the CDR3 reads TGTGCCAGCAGCCCGGACTCTCTAGCCAAAAACATTCAGTACTTC.